The clone carrying this T cell receptor (beta chain) was seen a handful of times. Antigen unknown. The entry originates in a study of T cells in localized non-small cell lung cancer. Here immunoSEQ multiplex PCR was the method, and the copy in TCRdb shows in-frame clones only, minus some. There are some 28,000 clones in the sample; 80% to 90% occur only once, and less than 3.5% lies in the top ten. Germline CDR1 reads LNHDA; CDR2 reads SQIVND (reference sequence). The CDR3 has 18 residues. The V and J ends lost 5 bases and 6 bases respectively, with 25 bases between them. Points from the study as a whole: A denser population of T cells in blood accompanied longer overall survival. Heterogeneity stays possible, as sequencing covered only one tumor region.

The gene calls are TRBV19 and TRBJ1-4, with unresolved D. The TCR sequence derives from a woman aged 18 to 50 with stage I lung adenocarcinoma. Sequenced material: peripheral blood, taken before any cancer treatment. The CDR3 here is CASSQTGISDMAYEKLFF. The CDR3 DNA follows: TGTGCCAGTAGTCAAACCGGGATATCGGATATGGCGTATGAAAAACTGTTTTTT.